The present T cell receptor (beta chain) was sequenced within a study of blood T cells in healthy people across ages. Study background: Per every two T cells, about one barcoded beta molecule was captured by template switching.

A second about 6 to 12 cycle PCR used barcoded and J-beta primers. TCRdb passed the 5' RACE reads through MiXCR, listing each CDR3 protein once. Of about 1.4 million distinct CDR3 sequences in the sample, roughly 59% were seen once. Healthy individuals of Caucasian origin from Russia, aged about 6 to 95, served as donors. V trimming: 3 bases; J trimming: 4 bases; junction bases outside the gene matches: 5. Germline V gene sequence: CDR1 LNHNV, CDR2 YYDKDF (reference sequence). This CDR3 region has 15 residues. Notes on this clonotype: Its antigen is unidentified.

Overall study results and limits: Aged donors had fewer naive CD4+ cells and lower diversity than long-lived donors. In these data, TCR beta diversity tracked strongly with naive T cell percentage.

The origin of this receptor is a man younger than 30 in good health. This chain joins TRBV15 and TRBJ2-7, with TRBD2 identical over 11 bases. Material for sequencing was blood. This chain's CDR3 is CATSSVAGGPYEQYF. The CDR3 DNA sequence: TGTGCCACCAGCAGCGTAGCGGGGGGGCCGTACGAGCAGTACTTC.